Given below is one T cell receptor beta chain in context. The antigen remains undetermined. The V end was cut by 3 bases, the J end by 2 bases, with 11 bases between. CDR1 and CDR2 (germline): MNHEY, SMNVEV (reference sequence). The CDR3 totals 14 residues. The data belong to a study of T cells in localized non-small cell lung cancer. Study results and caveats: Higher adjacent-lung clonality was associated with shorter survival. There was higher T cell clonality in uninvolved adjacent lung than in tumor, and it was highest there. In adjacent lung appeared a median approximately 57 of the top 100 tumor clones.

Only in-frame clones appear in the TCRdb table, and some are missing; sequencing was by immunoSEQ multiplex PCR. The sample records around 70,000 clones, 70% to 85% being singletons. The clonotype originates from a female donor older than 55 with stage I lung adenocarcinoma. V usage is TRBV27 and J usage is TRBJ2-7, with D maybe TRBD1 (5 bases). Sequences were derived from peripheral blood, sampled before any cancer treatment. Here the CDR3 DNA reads TGTGCCAGCAGTTTGGCAGGGCTAACCTACGAGCAGTACTTC. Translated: CASSLAGLTYEQYF.